These 28 T cell receptor beta chains share one sample of origin, sequenced in a study of blood T cell repertoires in COVID-19. Assay used: immunoSEQ multiplex PCR; TCRdb lists only in-frame clones, some missing. The sample has 50,000 or so clones, roughly nine tenths seen once. Sequencing input: peripheral blood. The receptors shown here come from a human donor in a cohort sampled during active COVID-19.

V usage is TRBV7-2 and J usage is TRBJ2-7, with a tentative D call TRBD1 (5 bases). The CDR3 is made up of 13 amino acids. V lost 2 bases and J lost 2, with 7 bases in between. The germline CDR1 and CDR2 sequences are SGHTA and FQGNSA. CDR3 sequence (DNA): TGTGCCAGCAGCTTAAGGGGCACCTACGAGCAGTACTTC. Its translation is CASSLRGTYEQYF. Full variable domain (rest looked up from reference TRBV7-2 and TRBJ2-7): GAGVSQSPSNKVTEKGKDVELRCDPISGHTALYWYRQSLGQGLEFLIYFQGNSAPDKSGLPSDRFSAERTGGSVSTLTIQRTQQEDSAVYLCASSLRGTYEQYFGPGTRLTVT.

The V gene is TRBV20-1, the J gene TRBJ1-2, with D possibly matching TRBD1 (6 bases). The V end lost 7 bases, the J end lost 3 bases, and 9 bases lay between the germline ends. This CDR3 contains 11 residues. CDR1 and CDR2 (germline): DFQATT, SNEGSKA (reference sequence). The CDR3 protein is CSGRQDYGYTF. CDR3 bases: TGCAGTGGCCGACAGGACTATGGCTACACCTTC.

V gene TRBV9 combines with J gene TRBJ1-1; TRBD1 aligns across 8 bases. The CDR3 contains 15 residues. The V gene end was trimmed by 4 bases and the J gene end by 1 base; junction bases not matched to a gene: 6. The germline gives CDR1 SGDLS, CDR2 YYNGEE. CDR3 sequence (DNA): TGTGCCAGCAGCCCTCGGACAGGGCCGAACACTGAAGCTTTCTTT. Translated, it gives CASSPRTGPNTEAFF.

This clone was seen once. The V gene is TRBV5-1, the J gene TRBJ2-7; TRBD1 matches 7 bases. CDR1 and CDR2 (germline): SGHRS, YFSETQ. Trimming cost V 4 bases and J 4 bases; bases outside gene matches: 5. The CDR3 is made up of 13 amino acids. The CDR3 is CASSRDSLYEQYF. The CDR3 bases are TGCGCCAGCAGCCGGGACAGCCTTTACGAGCAGTACTTC.

The rearrangement uses TRBV6-1 and TRBJ2-7, with 8 bases that match TRBD1. The J segment lost 5 bases and the V segment lost 4 bases, leaving 13 bases of the junction unmatched. The CDR3 spans 16 residues. Germline CDR1 and CDR2: MNHNS and SASEGT. DNA for the CDR3: TGTGCCAGCAGTGGCAGGGGGCGTGGGGTTTACCACGAGCAGTACGTC. Translated: CASSGRGRGVYHEQYV.

The rearrangement uses TRBV5-6 and TRBJ2-7; 9 bases align to TRBD2. CDR1 and CDR2 from the germline V gene are SGHDT and YYEEEE. With 5 bases clipped from V and 4 bases from J, the junction kept 4 bases outside the gene matches. This CDR3 region has 13 residues. CDR3 in DNA: TGTGCCAGCAGACTAGCGGGTGTGTACGAGCAGTACGTC. Its translation is CASRLAGVYEQYV.

In its sample, this clone was seen once. The genes are TRBV7-8 and TRBJ1-1; possible D gene TRBD1, 6 bases. Germline CDR1 is SGHVS and CDR2 is FQNEAQ. The CDR3 totals 14 residues. V lost 6 bases and J lost 1, with 12 bases in between. CDR3 residues: CASSPNRANTEAFF. The CDR3 DNA reads as TGTGCCAGCAGTCCTAACAGGGCGAACACTGAAGCTTTCTTT.

The gene calls are TRBV19 and TRBJ2-7; 9 positions match TRBD1. Germline V gives CDR1 LNHDA, CDR2 SQIVND (reference sequence). The CDR3 extends over 15 amino acids. V lost 9 bases and J lost 4; bases outside the gene matches: 13. The CDR3 nucleotides are TGTGCCAGCACTACTTCCGGGACAGGGCGGTACGAGCAGTACTTC. This translates into CASTTSGTGRYEQYF.

This clone showed up just once. The chain's CDR3 is CSVQGQLYNEQFF. CDR3 nucleotide sequence: TGCAGCGTCCAGGGGCAGCTTTACAATGAGCAGTTCTTC. This rearrangement joins TRBV29-1 to TRBJ2-1; D may be TRBD1 (6 bases). Trimming cost V 6 bases and J 4 bases, with 13 bases left between them. The germline CDR1 and CDR2 sequences are SQVTM and ANQGSEA. CDR3 size: 13 residues.

The gene calls are TRBV9 and TRBJ2-1; 7 positions agree with TRBD2. The length of the CDR3 is 15 residues. J was trimmed by 1 base and V by 2 bases; bases with no gene match: 3. CDR1 SGDLS and CDR2 YYNGEE come from the germline V gene. CDR3 in amino acids: CASSVGGTSYNEQFF. As DNA, the CDR3 is TGTGCCAGCAGCGTCGGGGGGACTTCCTACAATGAGCAGTTCTTC.

This chain connects TRBV18 to TRBJ2-7; D is ambiguous. This CDR3 has 12 residues. V dropped 4 bases and J dropped 1 base, with 5 bases sitting between them. Germline CDR1 and CDR2: KGHSH and LQKENI. The CDR3 coding sequence is TGTGCCAGCTCACGAGAGTCCTACGAGCAGTACTTC. Protein sequence: CASSRESYEQYF.

The V and J genes are TRBV23-1 and TRBJ2-2, with 7 bases that match TRBD1. TRBV23-1 belongs to the ORF category, with a function that is uncertain. The CDR3 runs 16 residues. V gave up 4 bases and J gave up 5 bases; unmatched junction bases: 10. CDR3 nucleotides: TGCGCCAGCAGTCCTGGGAGACAGGGCCTTACCGGGGAGCTGTTTTTT. This sequence encodes CASSPGRQGLTGELFF.

V is TRBV7-9 and J is TRBJ2-2, with 7 bases that match TRBD1. CDR1 SEHNR and CDR2 FQNEAQ come from the germline V gene (reference sequence). The CDR3 totals 16 residues. V lost 3 bases, J lost 3 bases, and 7 bases stayed unmatched. The CDR3, as DNA: TGTGCCAGCAGCTTCGGCTTGCAGGGGGACACCGGGGAGCTGTTTTTT. This encodes CASSFGLQGDTGELFF.

This chain uses TRBV6-1 with TRBJ1-6; unclear D gene. With 4 bases removed from V and 5 bases from J, the gap between germline ends came to 15 bases. The CDR3 covers 16 residues. Germline CDR1 is MNHNS and CDR2 is SASEGT. The CDR3, as DNA: TGTGCCAGCAGTGCGCGGGATTGGGCGGATAATTCACCCCTCCACTTT. It codes for CASSARDWADNSPLHF.

The chain combines TRBV3-1 (or the pseudogene TRBV3-2) with TRBJ2-3, with D perhaps matching TRBD1 (5 bases). This CDR3 has 14 amino acids. Germline V gives CDR1 LGHDT, CDR2 YNNKEL (reference sequence). Trimming pared 1 base from V and 2 bases from J, leaving 7 bases between. The CDR3 DNA sequence: TGTGCCAGCAGCCAAGCGGACACCACAGATACGCAGTATTTT. Its translation: CASSQADTTDTQYF.

This chain links TRBV3-1 (or the pseudogene TRBV3-2) with TRBJ2-7, with D perhaps matching TRBD2 (6 bases). Germline CDR1 is LGHDT and CDR2 is YNNKEL (reference sequence). Between the trimmed V and J ends, which lost 3 bases and 0 bases, there was a span of 12 bases. The CDR3 spans 15 residues. The CDR3 reads CASSHRGAVSYEQYF. The CDR3 coding sequence is TGTGCCAGCAGCCACCGCGGGGCGGTCTCCTACGAGCAGTACTTC.

This chain uses TRBV19 with TRBJ1-3, with 8 bases aligning to TRBD1. CDR1 LNHDA and CDR2 SQIVND come from the germline V gene (reference sequence). This CDR3 spans 15 amino acids. With 6 bases clipped from V and 3 bases from J, the junction kept 7 bases outside the gene matches. The CDR3 here is CASSIGQGNGNTIYF. CDR3 DNA sequence: TGTGCCAGTAGCATCGGACAGGGTAATGGAAACACCATATATTTT.

The chain has TRBV6-6 and TRBJ2-2; D is perhaps TRBD1 (7 bases). This CDR3 region has 15 residues. Germline CDR1 MNHNY, CDR2 SVGAGI (reference sequence). V was clipped by 6 bases and J by 5 bases, with 16 bases between them. DNA for the CDR3: TGTGCCAGCAGCCCCAAGGCAGGGGGGACCGGGGAGCTGTTTTTT. Amino acid sequence: CASSPKAGGTGELFF.

The rearrangement links TRBV5-6 to TRBJ1-5, with D possibly being TRBD1 (6 bases). This CDR3 comprises 16 residues. Trimming took off 4 bases at V and 0 bases at J, with 14 bases between the two ends. Per the germline V gene, CDR1 is SGHDT and CDR2 is YYEEEE. The CDR3 DNA follows: TGTGCCAGCAGCCTGGGACACCCCTATAGCAATCAGCCCCAGCATTTT. Amino acid sequence: CASSLGHPYSNQPQHF.

This chain's CDR3 is CAWSDFQGAFF. The CDR3 nucleotides read TGTGCCTGGAGTGACTTCCAGGGAGCTTTCTTT. This sequence joins TRBV30 and TRBJ1-1; D possibly corresponds to TRBD1 (5 bases). Trimming stripped 1 base from V and 10 bases from J, with 10 bases between. CDR1 and CDR2 (germline): GTSNPN, SVGIG (reference sequence). The length of the CDR3 is 11 residues.

This chain connects TRBV27 to TRBJ2-1; 9 bases are shared with TRBD1. CDR3 length: 15 amino acids. The junction had 4 bases not matched to a gene; V was cut back by 6 bases and J by 1 base. Germline V lookup: CDR1 MNHEY, CDR2 SMNVEV (reference sequence). For the CDR3, the DNA is TGTGCCAGCAGAGCCGGGACAGGGTCCTACAATGAGCAGTTCTTC. Protein sequence: CASRAGTGSYNEQFF.

V usage is TRBV7-9 and J usage is TRBJ1-1; D may be TRBD1 (6 bases). V gave up 6 bases and J gave up 4 bases, with 12 bases separating them. Germline V gives CDR1 SEHNR, CDR2 FQNEAQ (reference sequence). This CDR3 has 13 residues. The CDR3 protein is CASRATGTTEAFF. In DNA, the CDR3 is TGTGCCAGCAGGGCTACAGGGACCACTGAAGCTTTCTTT.

This chain uses TRBV28 with TRBJ1-2; D gene uncertain. This CDR3 spans 12 amino acids. V lost 3 bases and J 8 bases, leaving 10 bases between the germline ends. Germline loops: CDR1 MDHEN, CDR2 SYDVKM. CDR3 DNA: TGTGCCAGCAGTTTGGCCGGGTCCGGCTACACCTTC. Its protein is CASSLAGSGYTF.

The J gene is TRBJ2-7, the V gene TRBV2; 8 bases align to TRBD2. J gave up 4 bases and V 8 bases, and 4 bases lay outside the gene matches. Per germline, CDR1 SNHLY and CDR2 FYNNEI. The CDR3 spans 12 residues. As DNA, the CDR3 is TGTGCCAGCGGACTAGCTAGATACGAGCAGTACTTC. Translating gives CASGLARYEQYF.

The V call is TRBV19, the J call TRBJ1-5, with TRBD1 matching over 8 bases. V lost 5 bases to trimming and J lost 5 bases; unmatched junction nucleotides: 14. The germline CDR1 and CDR2 sequences are LNHDA and SQIVND (reference sequence). This CDR3 region has 17 residues. The CDR3 spells CASSLSAGQVLHQPQHF. Here the CDR3 DNA reads TGTGCCAGTAGTCTCTCAGCGGGACAGGTTCTTCATCAGCCCCAGCATTTT.

This chain connects TRBV9 to TRBJ2-7; tentatively, D is TRBD2 (5 bases). CDR3 length: 14 amino acids. Per germline, CDR1 SGDLS and CDR2 YYNGEE. V dropped 0 bases and J dropped 2 bases, with 9 bases sitting between them. The CDR3 region is CASSVDAGTYEQYF. CDR3 DNA sequence: TGTGCCAGCAGCGTAGACGCCGGGACCTACGAGCAGTACTTC.

The sample holds one count of this clone. The V call is TRBV5-1, the J call TRBJ2-3; 15 bases match TRBD2. There are 16 residues in the CDR3. The germline V gene encodes CDR1 SGHRS and CDR2 YFSETQ. Germline trimming cut 4 bases from V and 5 bases from J; bases unmatched to any gene: 5. This CDR3 reads CASSRTSGGAQDTQYF. The CDR3 DNA is TGCGCCAGCAGCAGGACTAGCGGGGGGGCCCAAGATACGCAGTATTTT.

The genes are TRBV6-5 and TRBJ2-1; D is perhaps TRBD1 (5 bases). The germline CDR1 and CDR2 sequences are MNHEY and SVGAGI. This CDR3 is built from 15 residues. V gave up 5 bases and J gave up 2 bases, with 13 bases separating them. The CDR3 sequence is CASSLNVGPYNEQFF. The CDR3 coding sequence is TGTGCCAGCAGTCTGAATGTGGGGCCCTACAATGAGCAGTTCTTC.